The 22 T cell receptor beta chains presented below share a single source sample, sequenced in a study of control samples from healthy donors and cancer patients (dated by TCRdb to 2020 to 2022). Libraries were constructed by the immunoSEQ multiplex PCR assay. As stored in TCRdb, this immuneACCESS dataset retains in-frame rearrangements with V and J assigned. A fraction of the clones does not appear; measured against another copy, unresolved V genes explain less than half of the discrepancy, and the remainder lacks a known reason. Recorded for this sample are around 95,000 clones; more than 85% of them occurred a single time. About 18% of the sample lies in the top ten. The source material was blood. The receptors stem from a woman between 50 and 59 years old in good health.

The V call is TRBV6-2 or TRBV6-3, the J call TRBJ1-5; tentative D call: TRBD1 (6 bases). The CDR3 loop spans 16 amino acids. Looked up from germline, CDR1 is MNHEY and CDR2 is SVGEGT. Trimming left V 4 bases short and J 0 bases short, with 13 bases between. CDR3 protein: CASSSSGAYSNQPQHF. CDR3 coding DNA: TGTGCCAGCAGTTCTTCAGGGGCCTATAGCAATCAGCCCCAGCATTTT.

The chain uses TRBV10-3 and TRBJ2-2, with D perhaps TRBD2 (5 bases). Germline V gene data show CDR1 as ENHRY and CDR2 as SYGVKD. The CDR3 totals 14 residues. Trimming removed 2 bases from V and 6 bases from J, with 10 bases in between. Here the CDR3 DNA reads TGTGCCATCAGTGAGAGTCCAGCGGCCGGGGAGCTGTTTTTT. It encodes CAISESPAAGELFF.

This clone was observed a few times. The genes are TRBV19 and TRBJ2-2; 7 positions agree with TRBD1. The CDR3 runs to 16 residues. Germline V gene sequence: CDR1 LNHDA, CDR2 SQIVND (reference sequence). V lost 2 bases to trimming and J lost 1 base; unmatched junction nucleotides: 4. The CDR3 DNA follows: TGTGCCAGTAGTATAACTCGGACAGGGAACACCGGGGAGCTGTTTTTT. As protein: CASSITRTGNTGELFF. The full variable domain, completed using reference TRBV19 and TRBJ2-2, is DGGITQSPKYLFRKEGQNVTLSCEQNLNHDAMYWYRQDPGQGLRLIYYSQIVNDFQKGDIAEGYSVSREKKESFPLTVTSAQKNPTAFYLCASSITRTGNTGELFFGEGSRLTVL.

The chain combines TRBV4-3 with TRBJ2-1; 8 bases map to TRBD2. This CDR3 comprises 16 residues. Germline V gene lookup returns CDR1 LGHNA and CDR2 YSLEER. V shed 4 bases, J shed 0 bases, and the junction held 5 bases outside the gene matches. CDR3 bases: TGCGCCAGCAGCCCATTAGCGGGAAGCTCCTACAATGAGCAGTTCTTC. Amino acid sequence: CASSPLAGSSYNEQFF.

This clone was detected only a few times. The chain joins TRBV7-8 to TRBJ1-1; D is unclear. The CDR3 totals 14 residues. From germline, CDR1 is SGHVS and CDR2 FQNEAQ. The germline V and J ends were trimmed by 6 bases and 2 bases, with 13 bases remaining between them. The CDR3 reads CASRLQSTNTEAFF. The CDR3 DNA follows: TGTGCCAGCAGGCTACAAAGCACCAACACTGAAGCTTTCTTT.

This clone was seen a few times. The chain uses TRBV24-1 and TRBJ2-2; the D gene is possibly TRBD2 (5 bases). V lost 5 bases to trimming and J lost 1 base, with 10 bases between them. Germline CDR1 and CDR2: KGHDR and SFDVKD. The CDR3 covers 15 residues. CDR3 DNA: TGTGCCACCAGTGGCGATAGCGAGAACACCGGGGAGCTGTTTTTT. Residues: CATSGDSENTGELFF.

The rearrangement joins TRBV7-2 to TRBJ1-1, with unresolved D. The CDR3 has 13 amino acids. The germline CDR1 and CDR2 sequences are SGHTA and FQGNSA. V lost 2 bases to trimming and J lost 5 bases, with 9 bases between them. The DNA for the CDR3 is TGTGCCAGCAGCTTAAAAGGAAGGACTGAAGCTTTCTTT. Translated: CASSLKGRTEAFF.

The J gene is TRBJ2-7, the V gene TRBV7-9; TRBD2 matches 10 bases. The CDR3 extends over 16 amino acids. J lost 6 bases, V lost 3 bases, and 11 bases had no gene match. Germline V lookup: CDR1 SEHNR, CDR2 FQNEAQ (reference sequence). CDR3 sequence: CASSFTSTSGSSEQYF. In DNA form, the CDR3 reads TGTGCCAGCAGCTTTACCTCGACTAGCGGGTCGAGCGAGCAGTACTTC.

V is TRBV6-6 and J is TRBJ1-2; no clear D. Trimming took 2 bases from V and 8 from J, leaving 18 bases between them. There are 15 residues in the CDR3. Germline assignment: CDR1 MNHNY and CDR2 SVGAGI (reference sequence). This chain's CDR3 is CASSYMSVPPRGYTF. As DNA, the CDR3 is TGTGCCAGCAGTTACATGTCAGTCCCCCCCCGCGGCTACACCTTC.

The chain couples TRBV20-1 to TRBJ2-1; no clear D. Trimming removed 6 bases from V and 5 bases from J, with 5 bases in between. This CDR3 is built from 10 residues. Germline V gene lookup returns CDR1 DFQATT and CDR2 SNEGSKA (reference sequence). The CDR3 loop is CSAVDNEQFF. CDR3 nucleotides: TGCAGTGCGGTGGACAATGAGCAGTTCTTC.

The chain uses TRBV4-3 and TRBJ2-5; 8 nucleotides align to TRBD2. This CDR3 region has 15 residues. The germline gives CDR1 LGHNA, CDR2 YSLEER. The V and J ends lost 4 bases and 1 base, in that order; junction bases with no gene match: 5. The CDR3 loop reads CASSPYSGTQETQYF. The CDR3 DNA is TGCGCCAGCAGCCCATATAGCGGGACCCAAGAGACCCAGTACTTC.

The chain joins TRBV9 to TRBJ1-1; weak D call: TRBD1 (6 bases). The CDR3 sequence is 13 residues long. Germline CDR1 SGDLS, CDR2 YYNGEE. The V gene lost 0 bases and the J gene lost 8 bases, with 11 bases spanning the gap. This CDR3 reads CASSVATGAEAFF. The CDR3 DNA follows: TGTGCCAGCAGCGTAGCTACGGGGGCGGAAGCTTTCTTT.

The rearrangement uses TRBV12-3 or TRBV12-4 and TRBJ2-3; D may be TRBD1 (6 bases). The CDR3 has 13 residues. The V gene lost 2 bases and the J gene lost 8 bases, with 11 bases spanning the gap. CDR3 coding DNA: TGTGCCAGCAGTTTACAGGGGCGAGGTACGCAGTATTTT. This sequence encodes CASSLQGRGTQYF.

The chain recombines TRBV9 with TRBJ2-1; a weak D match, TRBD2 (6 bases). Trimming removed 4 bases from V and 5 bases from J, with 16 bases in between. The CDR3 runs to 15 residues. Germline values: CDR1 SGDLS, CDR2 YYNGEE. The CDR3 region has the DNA TGTGCCAGCAGCCCATCCGGGGGTTACAACAATGAGCAGTTCTTC. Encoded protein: CASSPSGGYNNEQFF. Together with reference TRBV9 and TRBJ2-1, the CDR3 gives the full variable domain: DSGVTQTPKHLITATGQRVTLRCSPRSGDLSVYWYQQSLDQGLQFLIQYYNGEERAKGNILERFSAQQFPDLHSELNLSSLELGDSALYFCASSPSGGYNNEQFFGPGTRLTVL.

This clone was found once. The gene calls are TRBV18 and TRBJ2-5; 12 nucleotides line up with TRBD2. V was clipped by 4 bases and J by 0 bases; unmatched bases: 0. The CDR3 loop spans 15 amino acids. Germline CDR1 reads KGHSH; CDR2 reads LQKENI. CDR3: CASSRLAGDQETQYF. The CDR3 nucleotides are TGTGCCAGCTCACGACTAGCGGGGGACCAAGAGACCCAGTACTTC.

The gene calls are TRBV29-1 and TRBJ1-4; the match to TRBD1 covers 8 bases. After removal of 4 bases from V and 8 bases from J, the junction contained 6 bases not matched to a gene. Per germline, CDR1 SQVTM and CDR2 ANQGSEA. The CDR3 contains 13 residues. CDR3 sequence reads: CSVVQGAGEKLFF. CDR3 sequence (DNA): TGCAGCGTTGTTCAGGGGGCGGGGGAAAAACTGTTTTTT.

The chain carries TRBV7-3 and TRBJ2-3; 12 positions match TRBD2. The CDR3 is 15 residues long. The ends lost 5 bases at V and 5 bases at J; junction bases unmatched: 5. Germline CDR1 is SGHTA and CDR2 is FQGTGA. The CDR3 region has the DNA TGTGCCAGCAGCGCTAGCGGGGGGGCCGTAGATACGCAGTATTTT. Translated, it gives CASSASGGAVDTQYF.

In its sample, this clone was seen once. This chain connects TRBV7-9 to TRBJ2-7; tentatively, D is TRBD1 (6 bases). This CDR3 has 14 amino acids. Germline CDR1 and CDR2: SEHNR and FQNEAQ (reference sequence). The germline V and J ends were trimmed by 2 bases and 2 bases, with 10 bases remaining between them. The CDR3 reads CASSLLGQTYEQYF. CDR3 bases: TGTGCCAGCAGCTTATTAGGACAGACCTACGAGCAGTACTTC.

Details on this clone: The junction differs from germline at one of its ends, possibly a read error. This CDR3 reads CASREEIAGGLYEQFF. Here the CDR3 DNA reads TGTGCCAGCAGGGAAGAAATAGCGGGGGGGTTGTATGAGCAGTTCTTC. The chain recombines TRBV2 with TRBJ2-1, with 11 bases aligning to TRBD2. This CDR3 spans 16 amino acids. The germline V gene encodes CDR1 SNHLY and CDR2 FYNNEI.

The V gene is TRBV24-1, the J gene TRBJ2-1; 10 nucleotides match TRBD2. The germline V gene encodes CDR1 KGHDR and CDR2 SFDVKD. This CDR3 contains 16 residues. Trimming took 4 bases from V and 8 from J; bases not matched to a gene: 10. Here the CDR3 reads CATSESLAGVGDEQFF. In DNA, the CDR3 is TGTGCCACCAGTGAGTCCCTAGCGGGAGTGGGCGATGAGCAGTTCTTC.

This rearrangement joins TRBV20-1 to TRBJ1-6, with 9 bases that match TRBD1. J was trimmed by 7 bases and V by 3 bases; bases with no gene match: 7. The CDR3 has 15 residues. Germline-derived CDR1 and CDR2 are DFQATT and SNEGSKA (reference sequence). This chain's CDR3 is CSASQTGGINSPLHF. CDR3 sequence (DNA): TGCAGTGCTAGTCAGACAGGGGGGATAAATTCACCCCTCCACTTT.

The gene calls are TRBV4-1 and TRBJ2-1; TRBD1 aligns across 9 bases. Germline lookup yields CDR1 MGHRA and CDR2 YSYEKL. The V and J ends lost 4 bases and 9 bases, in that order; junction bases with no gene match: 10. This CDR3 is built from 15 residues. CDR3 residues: CASSRDGQGIGEQFF. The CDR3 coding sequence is TGCGCCAGCAGCCGCGACGGACAGGGGATAGGTGAGCAGTTCTTC.